A selection of T cell receptor beta chains follows, all from one sample in a study of human T cells and chemical hapten exposure. One entry per CDR3 protein, called by TCRdb with MiXCR from the RACE reads. Among approximately 43,000 distinct CDR3 sequences, about 4.2% were seen once, and the ten largest hold around 28%. Sequences were derived from whole blood, sampled in connection with sensitization to the hapten diphenylcyclopropenone (DPC). Source of these receptors: a man over 45 with alopecia areata. Some clones in this sample may be carry-over from other donors' samples. Each CDR3 is given with its conserved first and last residue. Fields, in order: V gene, clone size, D gene, J gene, CDR3 protein, CDR3 DNA. A D gene is named only where the DNA matches it firmly. Clone sizes are given selectively: once, few, many, or a class where the clone is expanded.

TRBV7-9	many	TRBD2	TRBJ2-1	CASSQPGTSGINEQFF	TGTGCCAGCAGCCAGCCCGGGACTAGCGGGATAAATGAGCAGTTCTTC
TRBV12-3/TRBV12-4	many	TRBD1	TRBJ2-1	CASRPGQTNEQFF	TGTGCCAGCAGACCGGGACAGACCAATGAGCAGTTCTTC
TRBV20-1	many	NA	TRBJ2-3	CSARVGGSTDTQYF	TGCAGTGCTAGAGTTGGGGGAAGCACAGATACGCAGTATTTT
TRBV28	many	TRBD1	TRBJ2-7	CASRSPGTAAGEQYF	TGTGCCAGCAGGTCTCCCGGGACAGCCGCCGGCGAGCAGTACTTC
TRBV18	many	TRBD2	TRBJ2-2	CASSPTQRESGELFF	TGTGCCAGCTCACCAACCCAGCGGGAGAGCGGGGAGCTGTTTTTT
TRBV12-3/TRBV12-4	NA	NA	TRBJ2-7	CASGQQERSYEQYF	TGTGCCAGCGGCCAACAGGAACGCTCCTACGAGCAGTACTTC
TRBV5-1	many	NA	TRBJ1-2	CASSFGRGLDGYTF	TGCGCCAGCAGCTTTGGCAGGGGATTAGATGGCTACACCTTC
TRBV28	many	NA	TRBJ2-1	CASSSYVDEQFF	TGTGCCAGCAGTTCTTACGTTGATGAGCAGTTCTTC
TRBV20-1	NA	NA	TRBJ2-2	CSARDPAGGPTGELFF	TGCAGTGCTAGAGATCCTGCCGGGGGGCCGACCGGGGAGCTGTTTTTT
TRBV6-1	many	TRBD1	TRBJ1-5	CASSGGTGGAGAQHF	TGTGCCAGCAGTGGAGGGACAGGGGGCGCGGGAGCCCAGCATTTT
TRBV4-3	many	TRBD2	TRBJ2-1	CASSQETSGEEEQFF	TGCGCCAGCAGCCAAGAAACTAGCGGAGAGGAGGAGCAGTTCTTC
TRBV7-9	many	TRBD1	TRBJ2-6	CASSTAQGASGANVLTF	TGTGCCAGCAGCACCGCCCAGGGGGCTTCTGGGGCCAACGTCCTGACTTTC
TRBV11-2	NA	NA	TRBJ2-7	CASSLVGHDWSYEQYF	TGTGCCAGCAGCTTAGTAGGACACGACTGGTCCTACGAGCAGTACTTC
TRBV18	many	NA	TRBJ1-1	CASSPREPTEAFF	TGTGCCAGCTCACCACGAGAACCGACTGAAGCTTTCTTT
TRBV6-2/TRBV6-3	many	NA	TRBJ2-1	CASRQPGTNYNEQFF	TGTGCCAGCAGACAGCCCGGGACGAACTACAATGAGCAGTTCTTC
TRBV3-1	many	NA	TRBJ2-2	CASSWAGPTTGELFF	TGTGCCAGCAGCTGGGCGGGCCCGACCACCGGGGAGCTGTTTTTT
TRBV28	many	NA	TRBJ1-5	CASSYQGIRSYSNQPQHF	TGTGCCAGCAGTTACCAGGGGATCCGTTCCTATAGCAATCAGCCCCAGCATTTT